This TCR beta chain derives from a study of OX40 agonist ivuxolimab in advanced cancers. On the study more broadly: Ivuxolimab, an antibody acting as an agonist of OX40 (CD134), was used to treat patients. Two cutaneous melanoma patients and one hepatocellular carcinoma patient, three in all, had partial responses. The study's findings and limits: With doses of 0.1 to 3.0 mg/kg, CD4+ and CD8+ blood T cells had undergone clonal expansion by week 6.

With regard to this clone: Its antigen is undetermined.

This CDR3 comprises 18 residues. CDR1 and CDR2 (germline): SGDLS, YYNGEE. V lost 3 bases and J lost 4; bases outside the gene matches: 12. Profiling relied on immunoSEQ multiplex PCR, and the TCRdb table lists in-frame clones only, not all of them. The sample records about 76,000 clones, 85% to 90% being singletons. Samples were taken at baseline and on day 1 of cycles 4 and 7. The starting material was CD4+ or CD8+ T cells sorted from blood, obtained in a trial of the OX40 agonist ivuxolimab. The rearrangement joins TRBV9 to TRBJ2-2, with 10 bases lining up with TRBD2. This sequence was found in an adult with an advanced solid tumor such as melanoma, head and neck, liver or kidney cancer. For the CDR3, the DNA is TGTGCCAGCAGCGGCGGGAGGGGGCTAGCGGGAGTCACCGGGGAGCTGTTTTTT. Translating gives CASSGGRGLAGVTGELFF.